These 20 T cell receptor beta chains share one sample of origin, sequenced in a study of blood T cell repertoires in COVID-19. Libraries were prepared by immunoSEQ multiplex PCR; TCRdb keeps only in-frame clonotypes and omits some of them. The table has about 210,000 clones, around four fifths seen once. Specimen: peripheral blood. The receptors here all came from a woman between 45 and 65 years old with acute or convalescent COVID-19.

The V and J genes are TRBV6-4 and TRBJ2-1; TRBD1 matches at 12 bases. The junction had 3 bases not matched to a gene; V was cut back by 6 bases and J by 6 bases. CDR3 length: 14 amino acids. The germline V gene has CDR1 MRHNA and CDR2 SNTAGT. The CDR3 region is CASRGQGAGNEQFF. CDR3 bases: TGTGCCAGCAGGGGACAGGGGGCAGGCAATGAGCAGTTCTTC.

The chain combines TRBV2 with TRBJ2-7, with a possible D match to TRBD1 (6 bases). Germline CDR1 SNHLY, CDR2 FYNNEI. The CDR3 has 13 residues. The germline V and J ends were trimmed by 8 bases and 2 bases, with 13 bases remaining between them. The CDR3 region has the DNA TGTGCCAGCGAGAACAGGGCAACCTACGAGCAGTACTTC. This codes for CASENRATYEQYF.

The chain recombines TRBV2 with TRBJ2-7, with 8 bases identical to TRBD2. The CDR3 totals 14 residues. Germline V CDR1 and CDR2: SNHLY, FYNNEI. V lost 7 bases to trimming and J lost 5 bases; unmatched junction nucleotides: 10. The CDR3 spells CASKGIAGLDEQYF. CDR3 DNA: TGTGCCAGCAAAGGAATAGCGGGACTAGACGAGCAGTACTTC.

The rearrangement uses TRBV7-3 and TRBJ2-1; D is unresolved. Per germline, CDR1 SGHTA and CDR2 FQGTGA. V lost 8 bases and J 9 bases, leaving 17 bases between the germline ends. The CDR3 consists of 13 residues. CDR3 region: CASSSWRGGEQFF. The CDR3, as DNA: TGTGCCAGCTCATCATGGAGAGGTGGTGAGCAGTTCTTC.

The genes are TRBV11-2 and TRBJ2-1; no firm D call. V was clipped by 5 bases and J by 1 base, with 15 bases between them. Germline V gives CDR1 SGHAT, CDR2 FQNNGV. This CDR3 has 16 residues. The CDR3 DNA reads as TGTGCCAGCAGCCTCAGAAGGAAGAGGTCCTACAATGAGCAGTTCTTC. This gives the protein CASSLRRKRSYNEQFF.

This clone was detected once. The DNA for the CDR3 is TGTGCCAGCAGCTCTAGCGGGAGGGCCTCTAGCACAGATACGCAGTATTTT. Translation gives CASSSSGRASSTDTQYF. The chain combines TRBV9 with TRBJ2-3; TRBD2 agrees at 12 bases. The CDR3 spans 17 residues. The germline CDR1 and CDR2 sequences are SGDLS and YYNGEE. With 4 bases clipped from V and 0 bases from J, the junction kept 6 bases outside the gene matches.

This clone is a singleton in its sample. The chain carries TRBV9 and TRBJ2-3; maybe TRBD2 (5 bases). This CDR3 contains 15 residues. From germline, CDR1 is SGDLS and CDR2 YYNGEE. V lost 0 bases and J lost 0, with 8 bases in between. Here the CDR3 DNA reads TGTGCCAGCAGCGTAGATAGCGTGAGCACAGATACGCAGTATTTT. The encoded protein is CASSVDSVSTDTQYF.

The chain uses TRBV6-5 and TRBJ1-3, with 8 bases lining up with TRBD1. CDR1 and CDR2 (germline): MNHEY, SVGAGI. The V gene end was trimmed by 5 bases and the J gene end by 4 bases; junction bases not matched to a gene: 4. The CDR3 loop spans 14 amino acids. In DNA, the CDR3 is TGTGCCAGCAGTCCCCGGGACAGGGGAAACACCATATATTTT. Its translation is CASSPRDRGNTIYF.

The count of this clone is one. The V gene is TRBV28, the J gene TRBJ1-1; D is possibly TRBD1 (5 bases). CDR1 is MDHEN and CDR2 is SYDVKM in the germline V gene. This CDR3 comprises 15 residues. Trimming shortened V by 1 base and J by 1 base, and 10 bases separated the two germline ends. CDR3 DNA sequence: TGTGCCAGCAGTTTATCCACAGGTGGGAACACTGAAGCTTTCTTT. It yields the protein CASSLSTGGNTEAFF.

CDR3 region: CASSIAPSWAGGADEQFF. In DNA, the CDR3 is TGTGCCAGTAGTATCGCTCCTAGCTGGGCGGGAGGAGCTGATGAGCAGTTCTTC. The chain recombines TRBV19 with TRBJ2-1, with 8 bases identical to TRBD2. The CDR3 is made up of 18 amino acids. Unmatched junction bases numbered 18, after V lost 3 bases and J lost 8 bases. Germline assignment: CDR1 LNHDA and CDR2 SQIVND (reference sequence). The variable domain in full, with the rest retrieved from reference TRBV19 and TRBJ2-1, is DGGITQSPKYLFRKEGQNVTLSCEQNLNHDAMYWYRQDPGQGLRLIYYSQIVNDFQKGDIAEGYSVSREKKESFPLTVTSAQKNPTAFYLCASSIAPSWAGGADEQFFGPGTRLTVL.

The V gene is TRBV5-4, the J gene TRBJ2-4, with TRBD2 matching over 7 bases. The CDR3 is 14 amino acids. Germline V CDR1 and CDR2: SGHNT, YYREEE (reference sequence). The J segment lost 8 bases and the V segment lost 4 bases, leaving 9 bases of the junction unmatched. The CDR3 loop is CASSPGGVSDIQYF. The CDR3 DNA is TGTGCCAGCAGCCCGGGGGGAGTGTCGGACATTCAGTACTTC.

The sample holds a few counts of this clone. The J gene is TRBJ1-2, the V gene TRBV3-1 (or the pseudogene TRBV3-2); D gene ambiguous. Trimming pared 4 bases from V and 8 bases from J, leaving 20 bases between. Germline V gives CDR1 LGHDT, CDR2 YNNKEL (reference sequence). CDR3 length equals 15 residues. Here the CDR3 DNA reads TGTGCCAGCAGCCCCTTCCCCGGATCGGCGGAAGGCTACACCTTC. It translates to CASSPFPGSAEGYTF.

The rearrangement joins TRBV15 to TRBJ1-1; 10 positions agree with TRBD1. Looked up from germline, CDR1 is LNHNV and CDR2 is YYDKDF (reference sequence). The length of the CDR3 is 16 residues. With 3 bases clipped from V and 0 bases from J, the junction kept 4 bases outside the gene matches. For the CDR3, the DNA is TGTGCCACCAGCAGGGGGGACAGGGGATTGAACACTGAAGCTTTCTTT. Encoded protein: CATSRGDRGLNTEAFF.

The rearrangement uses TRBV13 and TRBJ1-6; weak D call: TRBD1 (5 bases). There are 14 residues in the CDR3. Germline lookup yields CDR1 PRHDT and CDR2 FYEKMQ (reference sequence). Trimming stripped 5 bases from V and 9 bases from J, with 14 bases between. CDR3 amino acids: CASSPDRRGSPLHF. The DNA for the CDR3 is TGTGCCAGCAGCCCCGATCGAAGGGGTTCACCCCTCCACTTT.

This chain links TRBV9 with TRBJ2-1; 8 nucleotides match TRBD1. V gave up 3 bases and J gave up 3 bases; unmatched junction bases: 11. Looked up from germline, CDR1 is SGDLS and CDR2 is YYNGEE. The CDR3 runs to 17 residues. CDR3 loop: CASSARQGLGYYNEQFF. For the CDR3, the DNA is TGTGCCAGCAGCGCCCGACAGGGGTTGGGCTACTACAATGAGCAGTTCTTC.

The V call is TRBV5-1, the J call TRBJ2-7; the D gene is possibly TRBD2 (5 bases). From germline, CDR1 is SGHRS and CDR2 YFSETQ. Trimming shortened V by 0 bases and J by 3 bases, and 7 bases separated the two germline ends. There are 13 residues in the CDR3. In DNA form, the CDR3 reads TGCGCCAGCAGCTTGGGAGGGAACTACGAGCAGTACTTC. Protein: CASSLGGNYEQYF.

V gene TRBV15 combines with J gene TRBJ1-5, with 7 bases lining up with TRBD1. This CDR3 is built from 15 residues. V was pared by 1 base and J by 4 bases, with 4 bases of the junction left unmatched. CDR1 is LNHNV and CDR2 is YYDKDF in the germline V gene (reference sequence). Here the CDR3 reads CATSRARDRNQPQHF. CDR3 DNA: TGTGCCACCAGCAGAGCCCGGGACAGAAATCAGCCCCAGCATTTT.

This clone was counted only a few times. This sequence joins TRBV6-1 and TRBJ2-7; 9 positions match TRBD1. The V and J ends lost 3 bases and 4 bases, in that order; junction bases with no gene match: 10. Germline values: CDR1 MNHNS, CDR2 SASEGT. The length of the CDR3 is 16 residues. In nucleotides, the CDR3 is TGTGCCAGCAGTGATTCCGGGACAGGGACAGGGTACGAGCAGTACTTC. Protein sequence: CASSDSGTGTGYEQYF.

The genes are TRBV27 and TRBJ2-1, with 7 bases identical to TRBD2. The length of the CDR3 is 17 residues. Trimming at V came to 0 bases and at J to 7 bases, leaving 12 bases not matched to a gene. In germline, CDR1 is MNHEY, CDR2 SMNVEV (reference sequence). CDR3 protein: CASSLSGGSIWGNEQFF. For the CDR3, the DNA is TGTGCCAGCAGTTTATCTGGCGGGAGCATATGGGGGAATGAGCAGTTCTTC.

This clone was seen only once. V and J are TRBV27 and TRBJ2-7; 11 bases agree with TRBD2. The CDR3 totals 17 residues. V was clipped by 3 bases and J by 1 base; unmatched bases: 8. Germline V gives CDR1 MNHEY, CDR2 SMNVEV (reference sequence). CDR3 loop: CASSFGLAGGWSYEQYF. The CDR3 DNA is TGTGCCAGCAGTTTCGGGCTAGCGGGAGGATGGTCCTACGAGCAGTACTTC.